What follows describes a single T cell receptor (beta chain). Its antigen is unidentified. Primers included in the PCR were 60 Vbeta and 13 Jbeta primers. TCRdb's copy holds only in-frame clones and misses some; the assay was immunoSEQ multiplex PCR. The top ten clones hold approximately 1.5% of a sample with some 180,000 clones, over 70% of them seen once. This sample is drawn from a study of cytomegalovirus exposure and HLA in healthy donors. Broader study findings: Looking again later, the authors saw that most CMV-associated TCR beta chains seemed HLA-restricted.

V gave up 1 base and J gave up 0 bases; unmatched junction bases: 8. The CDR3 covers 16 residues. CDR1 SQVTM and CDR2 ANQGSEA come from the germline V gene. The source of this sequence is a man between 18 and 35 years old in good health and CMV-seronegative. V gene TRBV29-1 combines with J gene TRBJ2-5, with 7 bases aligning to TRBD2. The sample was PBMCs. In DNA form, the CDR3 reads TGCAGCGTTGAAGGGGGGACTAACCGCTACCAAGAGACCCAGTACTTC. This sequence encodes CSVEGGTNRYQETQYF.